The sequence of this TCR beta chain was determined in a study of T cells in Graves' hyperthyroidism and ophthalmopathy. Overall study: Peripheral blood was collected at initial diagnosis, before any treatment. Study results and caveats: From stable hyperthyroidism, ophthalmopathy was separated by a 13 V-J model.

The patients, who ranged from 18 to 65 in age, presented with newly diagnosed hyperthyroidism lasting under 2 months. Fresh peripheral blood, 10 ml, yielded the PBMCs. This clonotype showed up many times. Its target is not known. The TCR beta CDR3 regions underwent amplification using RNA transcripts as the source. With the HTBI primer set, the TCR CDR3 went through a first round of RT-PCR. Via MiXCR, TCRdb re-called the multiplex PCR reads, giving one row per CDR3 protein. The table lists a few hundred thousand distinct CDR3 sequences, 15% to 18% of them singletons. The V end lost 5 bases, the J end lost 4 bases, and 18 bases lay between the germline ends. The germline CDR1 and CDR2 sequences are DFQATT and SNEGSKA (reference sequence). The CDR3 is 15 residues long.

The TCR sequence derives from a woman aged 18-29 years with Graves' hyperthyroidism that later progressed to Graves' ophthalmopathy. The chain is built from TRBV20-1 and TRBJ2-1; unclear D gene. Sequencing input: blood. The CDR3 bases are TGCAGTGCTTCAACCCAGCACAGCATTTACAATGAGCAGTTCTTC. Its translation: CSASTQHSIYNEQFF.